Detailed here is one T cell receptor beta chain. Its antigen is as yet unknown. Being one base from a much bigger clone, this may be a read error. This CDR3 comprises 17 residues. The germline V gene encodes CDR1 MNHEY and CDR2 SVGAGI. Trimming took 0 bases from V and 6 from J, leaving 15 bases between them. Healthy Russian Caucasian donors spanned ages roughly 6 to 100 years. A sample-barcoded 5' primer and a J-beta primer mix were used in a second PCR of about 7 to 12 cycles. From the 5' RACE reads, TCRdb called clonotypes with MiXCR, one entry per CDR3 protein. Among roughly 650,000 distinct CDR3 sequences, about 32% were seen once, and the ten largest hold 15% to 17%. This record belongs to a study of blood T cells in healthy people across ages. General observations from the study: It was held that diversity estimates obtained from one million T cells represented underestimates. Samples with more naive T cells showed higher observed beta diversity.

The chain uses TRBV6-5 and TRBJ1-6; D is uncertain. The source is a woman over 75 in good health. The sequenced sample was blood. CDR3 nucleotide sequence: TGTGCCAGCAGTTACTCCCCACCAGGTCGCAGTAATTCACCCCTCCACTTT. Translating gives CASSYSPPGRSNSPLHF.